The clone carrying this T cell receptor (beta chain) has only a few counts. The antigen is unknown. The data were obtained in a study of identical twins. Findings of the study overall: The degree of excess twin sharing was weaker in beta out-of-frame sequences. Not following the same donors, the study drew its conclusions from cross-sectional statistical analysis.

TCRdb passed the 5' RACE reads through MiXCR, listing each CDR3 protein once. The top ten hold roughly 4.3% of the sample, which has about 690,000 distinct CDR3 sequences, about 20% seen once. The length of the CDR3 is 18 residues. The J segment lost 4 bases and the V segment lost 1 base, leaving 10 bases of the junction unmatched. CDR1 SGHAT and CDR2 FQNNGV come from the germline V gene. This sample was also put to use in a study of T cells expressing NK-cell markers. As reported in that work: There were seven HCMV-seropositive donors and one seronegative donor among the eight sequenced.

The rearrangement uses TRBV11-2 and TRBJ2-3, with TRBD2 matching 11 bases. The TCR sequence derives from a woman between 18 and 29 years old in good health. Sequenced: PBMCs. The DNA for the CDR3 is TGTGCCAGCAGCTTAGGCACTAGCGGGAGTATATGGTCAGATACGCAGTATTTT. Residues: CASSLGTSGSIWSDTQYF.